Presented here are 27 T cell receptor beta chains from one specimen sequenced in a study of CD8 T cells in ankylosing spondylitis. TCRdb re-derived calls from the 5' RACE reads in MiXCR, one entry per CDR3 protein. The sample has 210,000 or so distinct CDR3 sequences, approximately 7.6% seen once. Sample: blood, either unsorted or a sorted T cell fraction (not recorded which). All receptors derive from a female donor with ankylosing spondylitis or in good health (not recorded which).

This clonotype occurred many times. The genes are TRBV7-9 and TRBJ1-2, with D perhaps matching TRBD1 (5 bases). CDR3 length: 12 amino acids. V was shortened by 8 bases and J by 3 bases, with 10 bases between the two germline ends. Germline CDR1 SEHNR, CDR2 FQNEAQ (reference sequence). CDR3 coding DNA: TGTGCCAGCTGGGGGAACGACTATGGCTACACCTTC. It codes for CASWGNDYGYTF.

As concerns this clonotype: Given a much more abundant clone one base away, this may be a read error. The chain joins TRBV10-3 to TRBJ1-2; no firm D call. V gave up 4 bases and J gave up 6 bases, with 9 bases separating them. The CDR3 consists of 12 residues. CDR1 ENHRY and CDR2 SYGVKD come from the germline V gene. The chain's CDR3 is CAISGRRDGYTF. The DNA for the CDR3 is TGTGCCATCAGTGGGCGTCGGGATGGCTACACCTTC.

This clonotype was counted many times. The chain is built from TRBV7-8 and TRBJ2-1; the match to TRBD1 covers 8 bases. V lost 1 base to trimming and J lost 7 bases; unmatched junction nucleotides: 6. Germline V gene lookup returns CDR1 SGHVS and CDR2 FQNEAQ. The CDR3 runs 15 residues. The CDR3 spells CASSLVPGGNNEQFF. CDR3 DNA sequence: TGTGCCAGCAGCTTAGTTCCAGGGGGCAATAATGAGCAGTTCTTC.

This clonotype was observed at least ten times. The V gene is TRBV4-3, the J gene TRBJ1-1; 8 bases map to TRBD1. CDR3 length: 15 amino acids. V lost 3 bases to trimming and J lost 5 bases; unmatched junction nucleotides: 8. CDR1 is LGHNA, CDR2 YSLEER, per germline. This CDR3 is CASSQNLRGRTEAFF. CDR3 coding DNA: TGCGCCAGCAGCCAGAACCTCAGGGGGCGGACTGAAGCTTTCTTT.

This clonotype was seen at least ten times. The chain is built from TRBV28 and TRBJ2-7; D is perhaps TRBD2 (6 bases). The germline V gene encodes CDR1 MDHEN and CDR2 SYDVKM. This CDR3 region has 14 residues. Trimming left V 8 bases short and J 0 bases short, with 14 bases between. CDR3 region: CASRRDLSSYEQYF. CDR3 sequence (DNA): TGTGCCAGCCGCCGGGACTTAAGCTCCTACGAGCAGTACTTC.

This clonotype was seen at least ten times. The chain uses TRBV7-2 and TRBJ2-3; a weak D match, TRBD2 (6 bases). The CDR3 covers 16 residues. Trimming cost V 2 bases and J 2 bases, with 14 bases left between them. Germline-derived CDR1 and CDR2 are SGHTA and FQGNSA. The CDR3 nucleotides read TGTGCCAGCAGCTTATACCCGGGAGAGCCCACAGATACGCAGTATTTT. Encoded protein: CASSLYPGEPTDTQYF.

As concerns this clonotype: One junction end disagrees with the germline gene, perhaps due to a read error. The V and J genes are TRBV5-6 and TRBJ2-3; the match to TRBD1 covers 7 bases. CDR1 is SGHDT and CDR2 is YYEEEE in the germline V gene. The CDR3 is made up of 16 amino acids. The CDR3, as DNA: TGTGCCATCAGCCCCGAGCTCGGGACAGGCACAGATACGCAGTATTTT. It specifies CAISPELGTGTDTQYF.

In its sample, this clonotype was seen many times. V gene TRBV29-1 combines with J gene TRBJ1-1, with 11 bases identical to TRBD1. Germline V gene data show CDR1 as SQVTM and CDR2 as ANQGSEA. The CDR3 covers 14 residues. V lost 6 bases and J lost 1; bases outside the gene matches: 4. The CDR3 is CSVSGTGGNTEAFF. The DNA of the CDR3 is TGCAGCGTGAGCGGGACAGGGGGGAACACTGAAGCTTTCTTT.

This clonotype was seen more than once but under ten times. The chain carries TRBV5-6 and TRBJ1-2; D is undetermined. The CDR3 has 13 residues. From germline, CDR1 is SGHDT and CDR2 YYEEEE. Trimming shortened V by 9 bases and J by 6 bases, and 18 bases separated the two germline ends. CDR3: CATTEGKADGYTF. The CDR3, as DNA: TGTGCCACCACCGAAGGGAAGGCTGATGGCTACACCTTC.

This clonotype was recorded many times. The chain recombines TRBV29-1 with TRBJ2-1; 9 bases fit TRBD2. After removal of 7 bases from V and 16 bases from J, the junction contained 11 bases not matched to a gene. This CDR3 has 11 residues. CDR1 and CDR2 from the germline V gene are SQVTM and ANQGSEA. This chain's CDR3 is CSANTGLACFF. The CDR3 coding sequence is TGCAGCGCCAACACGGGACTAGCATGCTTCTTC.

V gene TRBV5-5 combines with J gene TRBJ2-6; D is unclear. V was shortened by 0 bases and J by 2 bases, with 3 bases between the two germline ends. CDR1 is SGHKS, CDR2 YYEKEE, per germline (reference sequence). The CDR3 has 14 residues. The CDR3, as DNA: TGTGCCAGCAGCTTGGAACCTGGGGCCAACGTCCTGACTTTC. Its translation: CASSLEPGANVLTF.

The V call is TRBV7-2, the J call TRBJ2-5; tentative D call: TRBD2 (6 bases). This CDR3 has 14 amino acids. The V gene lost 0 bases and the J gene lost 7 bases, with 12 bases spanning the gap. CDR1 and CDR2 from the germline V gene are SGHTA and FQGNSA. CDR3 sequence (DNA): TGTGCCAGCAGCTTAGCCCCGGGGGTAGGGACCCAGTACTTC. Translation: CASSLAPGVGTQYF.

This clonotype was recorded many times. V and J are TRBV12-3 or TRBV12-4 and TRBJ2-1; no definite D call. Trimming stripped 3 bases from V and 10 bases from J, with 10 bases between. The CDR3 runs to 12 residues. The DNA for the CDR3 is TGTGCCAGCAGTTTCGGCCCCCTGGAGCAGTTCTTC. Its translation is CASSFGPLEQFF.

Ten or more counts support this clonotype. The J gene is TRBJ2-5, the V gene TRBV20-1, with D possibly being TRBD2 (6 bases). This CDR3 spans 14 amino acids. V shed 2 bases and J shed 4 bases, with 14 bases lying between them. The germline CDR1 and CDR2 sequences are DFQATT and SNEGSKA (reference sequence). The DNA of the CDR3 is TGCAGTGCTAGATGGAGGGATGAAAGAGAGACCCAGTACTTC. Encoded protein: CSARWRDERETQYF.

This clonotype was counted between two and nine times. The J gene is TRBJ2-1, the V gene TRBV12-3 or TRBV12-4, with TRBD2 matching 16 bases. CDR3 size: 18 residues. J gave up 7 bases and V 8 bases, and 14 bases lay outside the gene matches. This chain's CDR3 is CASGRGLAGGPSLNEQFF. CDR3 coding DNA: TGTGCCAGCGGCCGGGGACTAGCGGGAGGGCCGTCCTTAAATGAGCAGTTCTTC.

J is TRBJ1-2 and V is TRBV12-3 or TRBV12-4; TRBD1 agrees at 7 bases. Trimming cost V 1 base and J 6 bases; bases outside gene matches: 5. CDR3 length: 14 residues. Here the CDR3 reads CASSLDRGGDGYTF. CDR3 DNA: TGTGCCAGCAGTTTAGACAGGGGAGGGGATGGCTACACCTTC.

In this sample, this clonotype turned up many times. The chain has TRBV7-2 and TRBJ1-6; D gene unclear. From germline, CDR1 is SGHTA and CDR2 FQGNSA. V dropped 0 bases and J dropped 7 bases, with 10 bases sitting between them. The CDR3 consists of 15 residues. CDR3 DNA sequence: TGTGCCAGCAGCTTAGCCCCGGACGCCAATTCACCCCTCCACTTT. It specifies CASSLAPDANSPLHF.

This clonotype was recorded at least ten times. This chain uses TRBV29-1 with TRBJ2-1; the D gene is possibly TRBD2 (6 bases). This CDR3 has 11 residues. Germline V lookup: CDR1 SQVTM, CDR2 ANQGSEA. This CDR3 is CSVAVYNEQFF. The CDR3 DNA sequence: TGCAGTGTAGCGGTTTACAATGAGCAGTTCTTC.

This clonotype came up many times. The CDR3 protein is CSATGGAYEQYF. In DNA, the CDR3 is TGCAGCGCGACGGGAGGGGCTTACGAGCAGTACTTC. The chain combines TRBV29-1 with TRBJ2-7; 8 bases agree with TRBD2. This CDR3 is built from 12 residues. V shed 7 bases and J 4 bases; nucleotides not matched to a gene: 6. CDR1 is SQVTM, CDR2 ANQGSEA, per germline.

Comments on this clonotype: Being one base from a much bigger clone, this may be a read error. This chain connects TRBV20-1 to TRBJ2-1; 10 bases match TRBD2. Germline CDR1 reads DFQATT; CDR2 reads SNEGSKA (reference sequence). The CDR3 sequence is 17 residues long. CDR3 nucleotides: TGCAGTGCTAGAGATAATACAGCGGGAGGGCCGGGAAATGAGCATTTCTTC. Amino acid sequence: CSARDNTAGGPGNEHFF.

This clonotype was found many times. The V gene is TRBV4-2, the J gene TRBJ2-1; no definite D call. The CDR3 contains 17 residues. Germline V gene lookup returns CDR1 LGHNA and CDR2 YNFKEQ. V lost 4 bases and J lost 1, with 17 bases in between. Written as DNA, the CDR3 is TGTGCCAGCAGCCTTGGTACCGGGCAAACTTCCTACAATGAGCAGTTCTTC. This sequence encodes CASSLGTGQTSYNEQFF.

V and J are TRBV20-1 and TRBJ2-7; a possible D gene is TRBD2 (6 bases). The germline V gene has CDR1 DFQATT and CDR2 SNEGSKA (reference sequence). The CDR3 has 11 residues. The ends were cut back, 0 bases at V and 9 bases at J, with 9 bases in the middle. CDR3 sequence reads: CSAREGLLQYF. The CDR3 DNA reads TGCAGTGCTAGAGAGGGACTCCTGCAGTACTTC.

The chain carries TRBV30 and TRBJ1-3; the D gene is possibly TRBD1 (5 bases). Germline CDR1 reads GTSNPN; CDR2 reads SVGIG (reference sequence). The CDR3 has 16 amino acids. Trimming pared 0 bases from V and 2 bases from J, leaving 14 bases between. CDR3 region: CAWSVGGGGPGNTIYF. CDR3 DNA: TGTGCCTGGAGTGTTGGTGGCGGGGGACCTGGAAACACCATATATTTT.

At least ten counts were recorded for this clonotype. This chain links TRBV24-1 with TRBJ2-2, with a possible D match to TRBD1 (6 bases). Germline values: CDR1 KGHDR, CDR2 SFDVKD. Trimming took off 4 bases at V and 6 bases at J, with 14 bases between the two ends. The CDR3 consists of 15 residues. The CDR3 nucleotides read TGTGCCACCAGTGAAGGGGGTACCCTCTCCGGGGAGCTGTTTTTT. It codes for CATSEGGTLSGELFF.

This clonotype showed up many times. The CDR3 spells CSARRGLAGVGGETQYF. In DNA, the CDR3 is TGCAGTGCTAGAAGGGGACTAGCGGGAGTGGGTGGCGAGACCCAGTACTTC. This chain connects TRBV20-1 to TRBJ2-5; 14 nucleotides line up with TRBD2. Looked up from germline, CDR1 is DFQATT and CDR2 is SNEGSKA (reference sequence). After removal of 2 bases from V and 5 bases from J, the junction contained 10 bases not matched to a gene. The CDR3 length is 17 residues.

This clonotype was seen at least ten times. The rearrangement uses TRBV3-1 and TRBJ2-1; D possibly corresponds to TRBD2 (6 bases). CDR3 length: 13 residues. Trimming shortened V by 2 bases and J by 9 bases, and 11 bases separated the two germline ends. Germline CDR1 reads LGHDT; CDR2 reads YNNKEL (reference sequence). In DNA, the CDR3 is TGTGCCAGCAGCCAACCACGGGGAGGTGAGCAGTTCTTC. Protein product: CASSQPRGGEQFF.

This clonotype has only a few counts. This sequence joins TRBV29-1 and TRBJ2-3; a weak D match, TRBD2 (5 bases). Germline CDR1 and CDR2: SQVTM and ANQGSEA. There are 14 residues in the CDR3. Trimming removed 4 bases at V and 2 bases at J, with 13 bases between. In DNA, the CDR3 is TGCAGCGTTGCAGGCCTCGGGGACACAGATACGCAGTATTTT. This gives the protein CSVAGLGDTDTQYF.